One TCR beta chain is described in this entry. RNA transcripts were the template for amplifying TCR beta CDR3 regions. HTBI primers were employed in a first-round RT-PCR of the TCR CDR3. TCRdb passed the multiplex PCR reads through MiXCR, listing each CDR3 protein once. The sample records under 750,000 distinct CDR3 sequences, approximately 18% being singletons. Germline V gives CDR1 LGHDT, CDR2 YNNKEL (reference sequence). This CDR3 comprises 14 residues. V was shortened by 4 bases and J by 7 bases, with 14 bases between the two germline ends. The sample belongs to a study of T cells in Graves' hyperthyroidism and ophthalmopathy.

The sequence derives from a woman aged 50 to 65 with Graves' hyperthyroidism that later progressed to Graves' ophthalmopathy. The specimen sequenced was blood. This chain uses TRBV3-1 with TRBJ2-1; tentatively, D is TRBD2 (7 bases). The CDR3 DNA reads TGTGCCAGCAGCCGGGGGGGCTCGGGGAATGAGCAGTTCTTC. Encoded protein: CASSRGGSGNEQFF.